This T cell receptor (beta chain) was recorded in a study of neurological immune-mediated disorders. Across the whole study: Relapsing-remitting disease affected around 30, and secondary progressive 3, of 34 multiple sclerosis patients.

There are many counts of this clonotype. Its matching antigen is unknown. Study-level findings and limits: The greatest TCR clonal expansion occurred in HTLV-1-associated myelopathy and the least in multiple sclerosis, which fell below healthy controls.

This CDR3 spans 14 amino acids. The germline gives CDR1 MGHRA, CDR2 YSYEKL. V shed 6 bases and J 4 bases; nucleotides not matched to a gene: 6. A single run covered 15-18 subjects with over 180 million TCR-beta sequences. TCRdb called the 5' RACE reads again in MiXCR, with one record for every CDR3 protein. The sample lists about 55,000 distinct CDR3 sequences; 3% to 4.5% were seen once. The clonotype originates from a woman between 40 and 50 years old with multiple sclerosis. This chain connects TRBV4-1 to TRBJ2-7, with 10 bases fitting TRBD1. Source material: CD4+ T cells from blood. Here the CDR3 DNA reads TGCGCCAGCAGGCATGGACAGGGGGATTACGAGCAGTACTTC. Amino acids: CASRHGQGDYEQYF.